This entry describes one TCR beta chain. Its antigen is currently unknown. These data belong to a study of cytomegalovirus exposure and HLA in healthy donors. Study at large: An earlier analysis found fewer than 140 million unique TCR beta sequences from about 190 million T cells. Study observations and caveats: Roughly even sequencing depth across donors was the assumption behind the presence/absence analyses.

As for the donors, each was a healthy bone marrow donor. Per germline, CDR1 SNHLY and CDR2 FYNNEI. The CDR3 contains 13 residues. V lost 10 bases to trimming and J lost 9 bases; unmatched junction nucleotides: 8. The PCR employed 60 Vbeta primers together with 13 Jbeta primers. Sequencing was performed with immunoSEQ multiplex PCR; in TCRdb, only in-frame clones are kept and a portion is missing. In total, the table holds about 78,000 clones. The specimen was PBMCs. The chain employs TRBV2 and TRBJ1-6; 8 nucleotides line up with TRBD1. This TCR derives from a female donor in good health and CMV-seropositive. The CDR3 loop reads CAISDREGSPLHF. CDR3 bases: TGTGCCATTTCGGACAGGGAAGGTTCACCCCTCCACTTT. Full variable domain (rest looked up from reference TRBV2 and TRBJ1-6): EPEVTQTPSHQVTQMGQEVILRCVPISNHLYFYWYRQILGQKVEFLVSFYNNEISEKSEIFDDQFSVERPDGSNFTLKIRSTKLEDSAMYFCAISDREGSPLHFGNGTRLTVT.